This TCR beta chain derives from a study of blood T cells in healthy people across ages. Concerning this clonotype itself: The junction and the germline gene differ at one end; a read error may be behind it.

Germline V CDR1 and CDR2: SGDLS, YYNGEE. This CDR3 spans 14 amino acids. The use of a sample-barcoded 5' primer and a J-beta primer mix characterized a second PCR of roughly 7 to 11 cycles. TCRdb fed the 5' RACE reads into MiXCR, producing one record per CDR3 protein. The sample lists 700,000 to 850,000 distinct CDR3 sequences, under 40% occurring once. The source material was blood. The chain employs TRBV9 and TRBJ2-3, with TRBD1 as a possible D gene (6 bases). The TCR sequence derives from a man between 18 and 29 years old in good health. The CDR3: CASSVQGIGDMQYF. The DNA of the CDR3 is TGTGCCAGCAGCGTACAGGGGATCGGGGATATGCAGTATTTT. The entire variable domain, with the rest obtained from reference TRBV9 and TRBJ2-3, is as follows: DSGVTQTPKHLITATGQRVTLRCSPRSGDLSVYWYQQSLDQGLQFLIQYYNGEERAKGNILERFSAQQFPDLHSELNLSSLELGDSALYFCASSVQGIGDMQYFGPGTRLTVL.